This record covers a single T cell receptor (beta chain). Building the TCR beta libraries relied on iRepertoire HTBI primers, and CDR3 regions underwent Arm-PCR. MiXCR, run by TCRdb on the multiplex PCR reads, gives a single entry per CDR3 protein. The profile shows approximately 230,000 distinct CDR3 sequences, around 16% of them singletons. Time point indicated: newly diagnosed GD, antithyroid drugs for less than 3 months. The TCR library was made from RNA extracted from PBMCs. Germline V lookup: CDR1 MDHEN, CDR2 SYDVKM. The CDR3 sequence is 17 residues long. V was pared by 5 bases and J by 4 bases, with 12 bases of the junction left unmatched. These data originate in a study of regulatory T cells in long-lasting Graves disease.

The sequences come from peripheral blood mononuclear cells (PBMCs), collected at new diagnosis, from a patient treated with antithyroid drugs. This TCR derives from a female donor with Graves disease. The chain has TRBV28 and TRBJ2-3, with TRBD1 matching over 10 bases. The CDR3: CASSTGPGTGASDTQYF. The CDR3 DNA reads as TGTGCCAGCAGTACGGGGCCCGGGACAGGGGCATCAGATACGCAGTATTTT.